This record looks at one TCR beta chain sequence and its context. As processed by the authors: Reference gene primer amplification in the assay estimated nucleated cell counts. Data came from immunoSEQ multiplex PCR; TCRdb stores just in-frame clones and leaves some out. That table gives V, J and clone size, and the DNA gave D and trimming. The sample shows about 240,000 clones, around four fifths of them seen only once. The source of the sample is a study of blood T cell repertoires in COVID-19. Background on the study: Samples representing acute and convalescent COVID-19 were sourced from the United States, Italy and Spain. PBMCs, B-cell-depleted T cells, or T cells were the source of the cDNA or gDNA that made up the material.

In germline, CDR1 is LGHDT, CDR2 YNNKEL (reference sequence). V lost 1 base, J lost 8 bases, and 12 bases lay in between. This CDR3 is 14 amino acids long. Sequencing used peripheral blood. The receptor comes from a young man who had recovered from COVID-19. V is TRBV3-1 (or the pseudogene TRBV3-2) and J is TRBJ2-1; a weak D match, TRBD2 (7 bases). CDR3 loop: CASSQVGGPDEQFF. CDR3 nucleotides: TGTGCCAGCAGCCAAGTGGGGGGGCCCGATGAGCAGTTCTTC.